This TCR beta chain was sequenced in a study of T-cell memory formation after mild COVID-19. Study in general: Each donor largely had its own TCR clusters.

The 5'RACE method, run with constant-segment primers, produced TCR alpha and TCR beta cDNA libraries (carrying sample barcodes and UMIs). TCRdb recomputed calls from the 5' RACE reads with MiXCR, one row per CDR3 protein. The top ten hold about 22% of the sample, which has approximately 350,000 distinct CDR3 sequences, around 14% seen once. Points on this clonotype: Antigen unknown.

The CDR3 totals 15 residues. V gave up 5 bases and J gave up 7 bases; unmatched junction bases: 5. The germline CDR1 and CDR2 sequences are SGHTA and FQGNSA. Study conclusions and caveats: Clones shrinking between day 15 and 85 showed a balanced CD4/CD8 split, and those that grew later tilted toward CD4+.

The sample was PBMCs or a T cell subset sorted from them (not recorded which). This chain connects TRBV7-2 to TRBJ1-6; TRBD1 agrees at 10 bases. This TCR was recovered from a man younger than 35 who had mild COVID-19 (a few samples of this study predate the infection). Cell type and time point are not known. The DNA of the CDR3 is TGTGCCAGCAGCCCGGGACAGGGGTGGAATTCACCCCTCCACTTT. Translated, it gives CASSPGQGWNSPLHF.